The TCR beta chain described here comes from a study of Graves' ophthalmopathy and Graves' hyperthyroidism. Overall study context: Samples of peripheral blood were obtained at initial diagnosis, prior to treatment of any kind.

Trimming cost V 2 bases and J 2 bases; bases outside gene matches: 3. Germline CDR1 SNHLY, CDR2 FYNNEI. This CDR3 contains 14 residues. This clonotype has ten or more counts. Symptoms, serum thyroxine and TRAb, thyroid ultrasound, and orbital computed tomography formed the diagnostic basis. RNA transcripts served as template for amplifying TCR beta CDR3 sequences. HTBI primers served in a first-round RT-PCR, which a second-round multiplex PCR followed. Each CDR3 protein gets one entry after TCRdb re-called the multiplex PCR reads with MiXCR. The sample carries approximately 210,000 distinct CDR3 sequences, 25% to 35% recorded once.

Specimen: peripheral blood. This receptor was identified in a man aged 50 to 60 with Graves' ophthalmopathy. The chain carries TRBV2 and TRBJ2-7; TRBD2 agrees at 7 bases. CDR3 DNA: TGTGCCAGCAGTGAACGCGGGAGCACCTACGAGCAGTACTTC. It yields the protein CASSERGSTYEQYF.